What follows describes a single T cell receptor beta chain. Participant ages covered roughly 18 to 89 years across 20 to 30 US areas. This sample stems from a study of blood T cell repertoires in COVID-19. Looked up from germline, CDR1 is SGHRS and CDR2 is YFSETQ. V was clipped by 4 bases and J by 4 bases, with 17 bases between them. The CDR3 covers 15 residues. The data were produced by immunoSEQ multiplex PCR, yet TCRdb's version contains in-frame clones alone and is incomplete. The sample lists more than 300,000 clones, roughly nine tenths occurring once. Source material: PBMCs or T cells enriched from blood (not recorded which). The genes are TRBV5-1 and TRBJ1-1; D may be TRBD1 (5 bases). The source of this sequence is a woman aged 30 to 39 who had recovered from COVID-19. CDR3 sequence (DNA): TGCGCCAGCAGCCGAGCGGGAGGGGAGAGCACTGAAGCTTTCTTT. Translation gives CASSRAGGESTEAFF.